A single sample is the source of the 14 T cell receptor beta chains below, sequenced in a study of T cells in Graves' hyperthyroidism and ophthalmopathy. RNA transcripts served as the template for amplifying TCR beta CDR3 regions. A first-round RT-PCR of the TCR CDR3 used the HTBI primer set. TCRdb itself ran the multiplex PCR reads through MiXCR, one entry per CDR3 protein. The sample records about 500,000 distinct CDR3 sequences, about 15% being singletons. Sequencing used blood. The source is a young woman with Graves' ophthalmopathy.

The CDR3 bases are TGTGCCACCAGACTAGCGGGAACCTCCTACAATGAGCAGTTCTTC. Its protein product is CATRLAGTSYNEQFF. The J gene is TRBJ2-1, the V gene TRBV27; TRBD2 agrees at 11 bases. V shed 10 bases and J 0 bases; nucleotides not matched to a gene: 5. Germline values: CDR1 MNHEY, CDR2 SMNVEV (reference sequence). The CDR3 consists of 15 residues.

V gene TRBV27 combines with J gene TRBJ2-1, with TRBD1 matching over 8 bases. V was pared by 4 bases and J by 2 bases, with 4 bases of the junction left unmatched. The CDR3 totals 15 residues. Per germline, CDR1 MNHEY and CDR2 SMNVEV (reference sequence). CDR3 region: CASSSATGAYNEQFF. The CDR3 nucleotides read TGTGCCAGCAGTTCCGCGACAGGGGCCTACAATGAGCAGTTCTTC.

This clonotype was counted many times. The chain has TRBV28 and TRBJ1-5, with D perhaps matching TRBD1 (5 bases). The CDR3 runs to 14 residues. Germline loops: CDR1 MDHEN, CDR2 SYDVKM. With 5 bases removed from V and 4 bases from J, the gap between germline ends came to 12 bases. The CDR3 is CASSLGPRNQPQHF. The CDR3 DNA is TGTGCCAGCAGTCTGGGACCCAGGAATCAGCCCCAGCATTTT. The whole variable domain, filled in from reference TRBV28 and TRBJ1-5, reads DVKVTQSSRYLVKRTGEKVFLECVQDMDHENMFWYRQDPGLGLRLIYFSYDVKMKEKGDIPEGYSVSREKKERFSLILESASTNQTSMYLCASSLGPRNQPQHFGDGTRLSIL.

This clonotype occurred many times. The gene calls are TRBV29-1 and TRBJ1-3; D not certain. Trimming pared 4 bases from V and 8 bases from J, leaving 15 bases between. CDR1 SQVTM and CDR2 ANQGSEA come from the germline V gene. The CDR3 is 13 amino acids. The CDR3 here is CSVGVDHSDTIYF. In nucleotides, the CDR3 is TGCAGCGTTGGGGTGGATCACTCTGACACCATATATTTT.

At least ten counts were recorded for this clonotype. The chain recombines TRBV28 with TRBJ1-1; unclear D gene. The CDR3 consists of 17 residues. Trimming took 3 bases from V and 0 from J, leaving 17 bases between them. Per germline, CDR1 MDHEN and CDR2 SYDVKM. This CDR3 reads CASSFGRGRPLNTEAFF. The CDR3 region has the DNA TGTGCCAGCAGTTTTGGCCGAGGCCGGCCTCTGAACACTGAAGCTTTCTTT.

The gene calls are TRBV19 and TRBJ1-5; possible D gene TRBD1, 6 bases. The CDR3 totals 15 residues. Trimming removed 3 bases from V and 4 bases from J, with 13 bases in between. CDR1 LNHDA and CDR2 SQIVND come from the germline V gene (reference sequence). The CDR3 loop is CASSIPGVGNQPQHF. DNA for the CDR3: TGTGCCAGTAGTATCCCAGGGGTTGGGAATCAGCCCCAGCATTTT.

V gene TRBV6-1 combines with J gene TRBJ2-1, with D possibly being TRBD1 (6 bases). The CDR3 contains 15 residues. The germline gives CDR1 MNHNS, CDR2 SASEGT. Trimming removed 5 bases from V and 0 bases from J, with 11 bases in between. CDR3 coding DNA: TGTGCCAGCAGTACCCGGGACAACTCCTACAATGAGCAGTTCTTC. Its protein is CASSTRDNSYNEQFF.

V is TRBV29-1 and J is TRBJ2-7, with no clear D. Per germline, CDR1 SQVTM and CDR2 ANQGSEA. The CDR3 loop spans 10 amino acids. Trimming took off 4 bases at V and 4 bases at J, with 5 bases between the two ends. CDR3 sequence: CSVVVYEQYF. The CDR3 coding sequence is TGCAGCGTTGTCGTTTACGAGCAGTACTTC.

This clonotype was observed at least ten times. V is TRBV5-5 and J is TRBJ1-1; TRBD1 might be the D (6 bases). The V end was cut by 0 bases, the J end by 0 bases, with 15 bases between. This CDR3 comprises 17 residues. CDR1 and CDR2 from the germline V gene are SGHKS and YYEKEE (reference sequence). The CDR3 is CASSLAGGGVMNTEAFF. CDR3 in DNA: TGTGCCAGCAGCTTGGCGGGGGGCGGGGTCATGAACACTGAAGCTTTCTTT.

This clonotype came up a few times. V and J are TRBV9 and TRBJ1-1; 8 nucleotides align to TRBD1. The CDR3 has 14 amino acids. Trimming took 4 bases from V and 4 from J; bases not matched to a gene: 6. Germline CDR1 is SGDLS and CDR2 is YYNGEE. The DNA for the CDR3 is TGTGCCAGCAGCCCCCACACAGGGGGCACTGAAGCTTTCTTT. Its protein product is CASSPHTGGTEAFF.

A few counts support this clonotype. Mismatch with germline at one junction end may stem from a read error. This chain uses TRBV5-1 with TRBJ2-1; 14 bases are shared with TRBD2. The CDR3 runs to 15 residues. Germline V gene data show CDR1 as SGHRS and CDR2 as YFSETQ. As DNA, the CDR3 is TGTGCCAGCAGTAAGGGACTAGCGGGGGCAAATGAGCAGTTCTTC. As protein: CASSKGLAGANEQFF.

This clonotype has just a few counts. The chain uses TRBV4-1 and TRBJ2-3; 8 nucleotides match TRBD2. Per germline, CDR1 MGHRA and CDR2 YSYEKL. This CDR3 has 17 residues. Trimming removed 1 base from V and 1 base from J; junction bases left unmatched: 7. CDR3 sequence (DNA): TGCGCCAGCAGCCAAGTCTTTAGCGGGAAAGGCACAGATACGCAGTATTTT. Its protein product is CASSQVFSGKGTDTQYF.

This clonotype was seen repeatedly, ten times or more. The genes are TRBV30 and TRBJ2-5; perhaps D is TRBD1 or TRBD2 (5 bases each). The CDR3 has 13 amino acids. CDR1 and CDR2 (germline): GTSNPN, SVGIG (reference sequence). Trimming stripped 5 bases from V and 1 base from J, with 11 bases between. The CDR3 loop reads CAWGMGPQETQYF. In nucleotides, the CDR3 is TGTGCCTGGGGAATGGGACCCCAAGAGACCCAGTACTTC.

This clonotype was seen a handful of times. The chain uses TRBV10-3 and TRBJ1-2; D might be TRBD1 (6 bases). V gave up 0 bases and J gave up 4 bases, with 18 bases separating them. The CDR3 spans 17 residues. Germline V lookup: CDR1 ENHRY, CDR2 SYGVKD. CDR3 loop: CAISESRDRDTIYGYTF. The CDR3 DNA sequence: TGTGCCATCAGTGAGTCGCGGGATCGGGACACTATCTATGGCTACACCTTC.